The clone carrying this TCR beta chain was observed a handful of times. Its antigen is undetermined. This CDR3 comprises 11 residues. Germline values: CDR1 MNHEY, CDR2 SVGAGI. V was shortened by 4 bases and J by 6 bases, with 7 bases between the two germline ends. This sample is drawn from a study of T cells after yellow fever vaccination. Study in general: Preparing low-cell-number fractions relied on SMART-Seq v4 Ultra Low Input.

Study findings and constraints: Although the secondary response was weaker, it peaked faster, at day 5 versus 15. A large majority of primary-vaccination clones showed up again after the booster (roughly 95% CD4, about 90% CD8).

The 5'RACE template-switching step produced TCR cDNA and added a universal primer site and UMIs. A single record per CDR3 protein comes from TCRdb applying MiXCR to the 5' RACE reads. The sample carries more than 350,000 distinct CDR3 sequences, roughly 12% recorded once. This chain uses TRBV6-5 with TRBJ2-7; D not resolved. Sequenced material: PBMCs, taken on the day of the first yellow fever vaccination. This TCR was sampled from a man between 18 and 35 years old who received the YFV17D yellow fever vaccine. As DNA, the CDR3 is TGTGCCAGCAGTTCCACAGCCGAGCAGTACTTC. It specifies CASSSTAEQYF.